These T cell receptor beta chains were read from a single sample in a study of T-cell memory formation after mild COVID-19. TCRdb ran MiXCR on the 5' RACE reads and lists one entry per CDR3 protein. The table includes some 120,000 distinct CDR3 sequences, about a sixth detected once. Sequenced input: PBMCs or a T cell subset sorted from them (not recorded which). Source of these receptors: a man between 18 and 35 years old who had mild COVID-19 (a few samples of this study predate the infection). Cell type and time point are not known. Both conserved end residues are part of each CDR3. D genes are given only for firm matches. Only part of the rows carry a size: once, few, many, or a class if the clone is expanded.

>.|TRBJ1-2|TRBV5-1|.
TGCGCCAGCAGCTTGGAAGCAGCCTACTATGGCTACACCTTC
CASSLEAAYYGYTF
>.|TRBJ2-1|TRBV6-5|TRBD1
TGTGCCAGCAGGACAGGGGGCAATGAGCAGTTCTTC
CASRTGGNEQFF
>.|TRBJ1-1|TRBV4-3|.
TGCGCCAGCAGCCAAGGGTTCAGGGGAGTAGTCGGAGCTTTCTTT
CASSQGFRGVVGAFF
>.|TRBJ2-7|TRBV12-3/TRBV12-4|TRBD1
TGTGCCAGCAGCGACAGGGCCGCCTACGAGCAGTACTTC
CASSDRAAYEQYF
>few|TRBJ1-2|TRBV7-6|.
TGTGCCAGCAGCTTAGGACAAACGGGAGGCTACACCTTC
CASSLGQTGGYTF
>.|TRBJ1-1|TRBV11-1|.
TGTGCCAGCGTCCCGCAGAACACTGAAGCTTTCTTT
CASVPQNTEAFF
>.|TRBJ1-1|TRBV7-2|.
TGTGCCAGCAGCTCAGTCCGGGTCCCATGGAACACTGAAGCTTTCTTT
CASSSVRVPWNTEAFF
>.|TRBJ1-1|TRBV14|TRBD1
TGTGCCAGCAGCCAGACAGGGGGCCAAGCTTTCTTT
CASSQTGGQAFF
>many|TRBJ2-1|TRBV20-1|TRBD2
TGCAGTGCTAGGAACCGGGGGACTAGGAGGTTCAATGAGCAGTTCTTC
CSARNRGTRRFNEQFF
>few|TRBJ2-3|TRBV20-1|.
TGCAGTGCTAGAGATCATAGGCGTGGGGGGGCGATAGATACGCAGTATTTT
CSARDHRRGGAIDTQYF
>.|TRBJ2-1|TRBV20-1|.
TGCAGTGCTCCGGGACGTTGGAACTACAATGAGCAGTTCTTC
CSAPGRWNYNEQFF
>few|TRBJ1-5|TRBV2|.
TGTGCCAGCGCGCCGACGAATAGCAATCAGCCCCAGCATTTT
CASAPTNSNQPQHF
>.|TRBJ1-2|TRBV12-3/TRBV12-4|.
TGTGCCAGCAGCCGACGGGCCGACCTAACCTTC
CASSRRADLTF
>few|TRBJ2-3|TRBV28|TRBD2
TGTGCCAGCAGTCGACTAGCGGGGGGGCGGACAGATACGCAGTATTTT
CASSRLAGGRTDTQYF
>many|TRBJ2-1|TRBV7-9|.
TGTGCCAGCAGATTAGACAGCTACAATGAGCAGTTCTTC
CASRLDSYNEQFF
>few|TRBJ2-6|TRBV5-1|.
TGCGCCAGCAGCCCATTATACTCTGGGGCCAACGTCCTGACTTTC
CASSPLYSGANVLTF
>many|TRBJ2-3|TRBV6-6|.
TGTGCCAGCAGTTACAGGGACCCCACAGATACGCAGTATTTT
CASSYRDPTDTQYF
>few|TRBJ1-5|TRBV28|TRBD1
TGTGCCAGCGGAGAACTCACAGGGGCTGGCAATCAGCCCCAGCATTTT
CASGELTGAGNQPQHF
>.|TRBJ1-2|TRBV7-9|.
TGTGCCAGCAGCCGCGGGCCGTATGGCTACACCTTC
CASSRGPYGYTF
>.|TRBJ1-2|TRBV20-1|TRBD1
TGCAGTGCTAGGGGACAGGGGGATGGCTACACCTTC
CSARGQGDGYTF
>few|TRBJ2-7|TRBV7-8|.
TGTGCCAGCAGCTTAAAGAGGGTATCCTACGAGCAGTACTTC
CASSLKRVSYEQYF
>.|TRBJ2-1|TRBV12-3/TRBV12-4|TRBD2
TGTGCCAGCAGTTTCCTCTGGGCTAGCGGGGGGGCAGACGAGCAGTTCTTC
CASSFLWASGGADEQFF
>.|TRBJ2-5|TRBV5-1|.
TGCGCCAGCAGCGCCTCATGGGATGGGGAGACCCAGTACTTC
CASSASWDGETQYF
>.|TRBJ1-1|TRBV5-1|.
TGCGCCAGCAGCTTGCGGGCCGTGAACACTGAAGCTTTCTTT
CASSLRAVNTEAFF
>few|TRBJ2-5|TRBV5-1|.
TGCGCCAGCAGCTTTCGCTCAGAACTAGAGACCCAGTACTTC
CASSFRSELETQYF
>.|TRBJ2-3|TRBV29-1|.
TGCAGCGTTGAAGGGGCAGGCGCGGGCACAGATACGCAGTATTTT
CSVEGAGAGTDTQYF
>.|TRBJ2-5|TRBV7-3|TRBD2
TGTGCCAGCAGCTATGCGGGGGGGCCCGAGACCCAGTACTTC
CASSYAGGPETQYF
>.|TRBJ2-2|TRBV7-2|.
TGTGCCAGCAGCTTAAAGCCCGGCTCGGTCACCGGGGAGCTGTTTTTT
CASSLKPGSVTGELFF